A selection of T cell receptor beta chains follows, all from one sample in a study of T cell responses to AZD1222 COVID-19 vaccine. Clones were read by immunoSEQ multiplex PCR, and TCRdb kept only the in-frame ones, dropping some. The sample lists more than 90,000 clones, approximately 90% seen once, with around 1.3% in the top ten. The specimen comprised peripheral blood, sampled on day 0 of AZD1222 vaccination. The receptors come from an adult in good health. The CDR3 runs from the conserved cysteine through the conserved F or W. The order of the fields is J gene, D gene, clone size, V gene, CDR3 protein, CDR3 DNA. The D gene is left open where the match is weak. Only some rows state a clone size, as once, few, many or a class for expanded clones.

TRBJ1-1	-	-	TRBV27	CASSLGRAGTEAFF	TGTGCCAGCAGTTTAGGCAGGGCCGGCACTGAAGCTTTCTTT
TRBJ1-1	TRBD1	-	TRBV6-5	CASSDSGQMNTEAFF	TGTGCCAGCAGTGACTCGGGACAGATGAACACTGAAGCTTTCTTT
TRBJ2-5	-	-	TRBV12-5	CASGLADRETQYF	TGTGCTAGTGGTTTGGCAGACCGGGAGACCCAGTACTTC
TRBJ2-1	TRBD2	-	TRBV5-1	CASSPGTSGVDEQFF	TGCGCCAGCAGCCCGGGGACTAGCGGGGTGGATGAGCAGTTCTTC
TRBJ2-1	-	-	TRBV6-6	CASSSGFYNEQFF	TGTGCCAGCAGTTCGGGATTCTACAATGAGCAGTTCTTC
TRBJ1-5	TRBD1	-	TRBV13	CASSTGGGNQPQHF	TGTGCCAGCAGCACAGGGGGCGGCAATCAGCCCCAGCATTTT
TRBJ2-4	-	-	TRBV2	CASTPGRAVAKNIQYF	TGTGCCAGCACCCCGGGTAGGGCCGTAGCCAAAAACATTCAGTACTTC
TRBJ1-2	TRBD1	-	TRBV10-2	CASSESTGVGYTF	TGCGCCAGCAGTGAGTCTACAGGGGTTGGCTACACCTTC
TRBJ2-1	-	-	TRBV6-6	CASRTLRGGANEQFF	TGTGCCAGCCGCACCCTCCGGGGTGGGGCGAATGAGCAGTTCTTC
TRBJ2-3	-	-	TRBV28	CASRGGGARTDTQYF	TGTGCCAGCAGAGGAGGGGGGGCTCGCACAGATACGCAGTATTTT
TRBJ1-4	-	once	TRBV4-1	CASSLGRGTTNEKLFF	TGCGCCAGCAGCCTCGGGCGCGGGACAACTAATGAAAAACTGTTTTTT
TRBJ2-1	-	-	TRBV29-1	CSVSEQGNEQFF	TGCAGCGTCTCCGAACAGGGCAATGAGCAGTTCTTC
TRBJ1-1	-	once	TRBV11-3	CASSLPGREAFF	TGTGCCAGCAGCTTACCGGGCCGAGAGGCTTTCTTT
TRBJ1-1	-	-	TRBV18	CASSPQGNTEAFF	TGTGCCAGCTCACCCCAGGGGAACACTGAAGCTTTCTTT
TRBJ1-2	-	-	TRBV6-5	CASSYSPVNGYTF	TGTGCCAGCAGTTACTCGCCGGTGAATGGCTACACCTTC
TRBJ1-6	-	-	TRBV3-1/TRBV3-2	CASSHLGTLTTYNSPLHF	TGTGCCAGCAGCCACTTGGGGACCTTGACCACCTATAATTCACCCCTCCACTTT
TRBJ1-6	TRBD1	-	TRBV20-1	CSASRDSYNSPLHF	TGCAGTGCTAGTAGGGACAGCTATAATTCACCCCTCCACTTT
TRBJ1-1	TRBD1	-	TRBV29-1	CSAARGTVNTEAFF	TGCAGCGCTGCCAGGGGGACGGTGAACACTGAAGCTTTCTTT
TRBJ1-5	-	once	TRBV6-5	CASSYESGWDQPQHF	TGTGCCAGCAGTTACGAGTCAGGTTGGGATCAGCCCCAGCATTTT
TRBJ2-5	TRBD1	-	TRBV5-4	CASTPDRGRETQYF	TGTGCCAGCACTCCGGACAGGGGTAGGGAGACCCAGTACTTC
TRBJ1-5	TRBD1	-	TRBV30	CAWSQQGNQPQHF	TGTGCCTGGAGCCAACAGGGGAATCAGCCCCAGCATTTT
TRBJ1-6	-	-	TRBV3-1/TRBV3-2	CASSQARGNSPLHF	TGTGCCAGCAGCCAGGCCAGGGGTAATTCACCCCTCCACTTT
TRBJ2-7	TRBD1	-	TRBV30	CACKTGVSYEQYF	TGTGCCTGTAAAACAGGGGTCTCCTACGAGCAGTACTTC
TRBJ1-2	-	-	TRBV25-1	CASSSYGYGYTF	TGTGCCAGCAGTAGCTATGGATATGGCTACACCTTC
TRBJ1-1	-	once	TRBV5-1	CASSLGGANTEAFF	TGCGCCAGCAGCTTGGGCGGAGCGAACACTGAAGCTTTCTTT
TRBJ2-7	-	-	TRBV28	CASSFPQANSYEQYF	TGTGCCAGCAGTTTCCCGCAGGCCAACTCCTACGAGCAGTACTTC
TRBJ1-1	TRBD1	-	TRBV4-1	CASSQDAAAGGRITEAFF	TGCGCCAGCAGCCAAGATGCAGCTGCAGGGGGAAGAATCACTGAAGCTTTCTTT
TRBJ2-3	-	-	TRBV29-1	CSGGGGSTDTQYF	TGCAGCGGAGGGGGGGGAAGCACAGATACGCAGTATTTT
TRBJ1-2	-	-	TRBV5-4	CASSRSPTTNYGYTF	TGTGCCAGCAGCAGGAGCCCTACTACTAACTATGGCTACACCTTC
TRBJ2-7	TRBD2	-	TRBV24-1	CATSGTGTSGGWEQYF	TGTGCCACCTCCGGGACAGGGACTAGCGGGGGGTGGGAGCAGTACTTC
TRBJ2-1	-	-	TRBV10-3	CAISESLGPNNEQFF	TGTGCCATCAGTGAGTCGCTAGGGCCCAACAATGAGCAGTTCTTC
TRBJ1-2	TRBD1	-	TRBV5-1	CASSDRGSYGYTF	TGCGCCAGCAGCGACAGGGGTAGCTATGGCTACACCTTC
TRBJ2-5	-	-	TRBV21-1	CASSKEVETQYF	TGTGCCAGCAGCAAAGAAGTAGAGACCCAGTACTTC
TRBJ2-2	-	-	TRBV5-4	CASSLSQGSNTGELFF	TGTGCCAGCAGCTTGTCACAGGGTTCGAACACCGGGGAGCTGTTTTTT
TRBJ2-7	-	once	TRBV28	CASSVWAGVKNEQYF	TGTGCCAGCAGTGTCTGGGCAGGGGTGAAGAACGAGCAGTACTTC
TRBJ1-4	-	-	TRBV24-1	CATSASDGGWGEKLFF	TGTGCCACCAGTGCCTCCGACGGTGGCTGGGGGGAAAAACTGTTTTTT
TRBJ2-7	TRBD2	-	TRBV29-1	CSVLGGETYEQYF	TGCAGCGTATTGGGGGGGGAGACCTACGAGCAGTACTTC
TRBJ1-2	-	-	TRBV28	CASIPGQGYGYTF	TGTGCCAGCATTCCTGGTCAGGGCTATGGCTACACCTTC
TRBJ1-1	-	-	TRBV3-1/TRBV3-2	CASRALGAAFF	TGTGCCAGCAGAGCATTGGGGGCGGCTTTCTTT